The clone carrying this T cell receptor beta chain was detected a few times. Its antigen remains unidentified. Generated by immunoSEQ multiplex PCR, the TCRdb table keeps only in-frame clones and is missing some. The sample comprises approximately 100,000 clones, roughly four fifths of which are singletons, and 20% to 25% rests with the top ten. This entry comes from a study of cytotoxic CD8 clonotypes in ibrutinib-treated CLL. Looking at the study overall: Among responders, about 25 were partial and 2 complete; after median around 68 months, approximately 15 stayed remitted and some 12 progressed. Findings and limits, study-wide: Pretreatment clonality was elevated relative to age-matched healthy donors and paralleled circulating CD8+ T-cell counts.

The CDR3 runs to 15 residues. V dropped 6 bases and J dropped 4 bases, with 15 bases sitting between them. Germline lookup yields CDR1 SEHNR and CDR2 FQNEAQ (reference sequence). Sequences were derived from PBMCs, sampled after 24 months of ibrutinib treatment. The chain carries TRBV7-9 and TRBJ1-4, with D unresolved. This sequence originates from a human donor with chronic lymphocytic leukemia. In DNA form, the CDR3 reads TGTGCCAGCAGTCCTGCGTTTATTGGTAATGAAAAACTGTTTTTT. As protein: CASSPAFIGNEKLFF.